The 20 T cell receptor beta chains in this list originate from one sample, sequenced in a study of graft-versus-host responses after intestinal transplantation. Their antigens are not known. This table comes from immunoSEQ multiplex PCR, and its TCRdb copy is limited to in-frame clones, with some not included. Among around 110,000 clones, approximately 90% were seen once, and the ten largest hold roughly 0.64%. The source material was unstimulated CD4+ T cells sorted from spleen or lymph node cells, sampled before transplant. These receptors all come from a human donor who was the organ donor for an intestinal transplant.

The V and J genes are TRBV7-3 and TRBJ2-4, with a tentative D call TRBD1 (6 bases). Trimming shortened V by 2 bases and J by 2 bases, and 16 bases separated the two germline ends. Germline lookup yields CDR1 SGHTA and CDR2 FQGTGA. CDR3 length: 17 amino acids. The CDR3 bases are TGTGCCAGCAGCTTATCACAGGGCGCTGTGTCCAAAAACATTCAGTACTTC. It codes for CASSLSQGAVSKNIQYF.

This sequence joins TRBV5-4 and TRBJ2-7; 13 bases align to TRBD2. Losses at the gene ends were 1 base for V and 3 bases for J; bases not matched to a gene: 7. The CDR3 runs to 17 residues. Germline V lookup: CDR1 SGHNT, CDR2 YYREEE (reference sequence). This CDR3 is CASSLRKLAGGVYEQYF. CDR3 nucleotide sequence: TGTGCCAGCAGCTTGCGGAAACTAGCGGGAGGGGTCTACGAGCAGTACTTC. Full variable domain (outside the CDR3, taken from reference TRBV5-4 and TRBJ2-7): ETGVTQSPTHLIKTRGQQVTLRCSSQSGHNTVSWYQQALGQGPQFIFQYYREEENGRGNFPPRFSGLQFPNYSSELNVNALELDDSALYLCASSLRKLAGGVYEQYFGPGTRLTVT.

This clone was detected only once. The chain joins TRBV5-1 to TRBJ1-1; D is ambiguous. The CDR3 is 14 amino acids. V dropped 2 bases and J dropped 4 bases, with 12 bases sitting between them. CDR1 and CDR2 from the germline V gene are SGHRS and YFSETQ. DNA of the CDR3: TGCGCCAGCAGCTTTGTCCCAGAGGGCACTGAAGCTTTCTTT. It encodes CASSFVPEGTEAFF.

The chain uses TRBV9 and TRBJ2-5; D unresolved. There are 13 residues in the CDR3. V gave up 5 bases and J gave up 1 base, with 9 bases separating them. The germline gives CDR1 SGDLS, CDR2 YYNGEE. CDR3 region: CASSPIPQETQYF. The CDR3 DNA reads as TGTGCCAGCAGTCCCATCCCCCAAGAGACCCAGTACTTC. Full variable domain (missing parts from reference TRBV9 and TRBJ2-5): DSGVTQTPKHLITATGQRVTLRCSPRSGDLSVYWYQQSLDQGLQFLIQYYNGEERAKGNILERFSAQQFPDLHSELNLSSLELGDSALYFCASSPIPQETQYFGPGTRLLVL.

CDR3 sequence reads: CASSIDPLGRNEQFF. CDR3 DNA: TGTGCCAGTAGTATAGACCCCCTCGGGCGAAATGAGCAGTTCTTC. This rearrangement joins TRBV19 to TRBJ2-1; D is unresolved. CDR1 and CDR2 from the germline V gene are LNHDA and SQIVND (reference sequence). V was shortened by 0 bases and J by 7 bases, with 13 bases between the two germline ends. This CDR3 is built from 15 residues.

The V call is TRBV6-1, the J call TRBJ2-2; TRBD2 matches 7 bases. The V gene end was trimmed by 6 bases and the J gene end by 2 bases; junction bases not matched to a gene: 3. Germline CDR1 is MNHNS and CDR2 is SASEGT. The CDR3 length is 14 residues. This CDR3 is CASRGLTNTGELFF. CDR3 nucleotide sequence: TGTGCCAGCAGGGGACTAACCAACACCGGGGAGCTGTTTTTT.

This chain connects TRBV5-1 to TRBJ1-2, with 7 bases identical to TRBD1. Germline V gene sequence: CDR1 SGHRS, CDR2 YFSETQ. The V and J ends lost 0 bases and 6 bases, in that order; junction bases with no gene match: 5. CDR3 length: 14 residues. CDR3 sequence reads: CASSLEGAFNGYTF. CDR3 nucleotide sequence: TGCGCCAGCAGCTTGGAGGGGGCTTTTAATGGCTACACCTTC.

The chain joins TRBV30 to TRBJ2-7; 10 bases are shared with TRBD2. The germline CDR1 and CDR2 sequences are GTSNPN and SVGIG (reference sequence). With 2 bases clipped from V and 1 base from J, the junction kept 5 bases outside the gene matches. CDR3 size: 15 residues. The CDR3 protein is CAWSLTSGASYEQYF. CDR3 DNA sequence: TGTGCCTGGAGTTTAACTAGCGGGGCTTCCTACGAGCAGTACTTC.

J is TRBJ1-1 and V is TRBV18; D unclear. Looked up from germline, CDR1 is KGHSH and CDR2 is LQKENI. The CDR3 sequence is 14 residues long. The V gene lost 3 bases and the J gene lost 9 bases, with 17 bases spanning the gap. The CDR3 spells CASSPPKTREKAFF. Written as DNA, the CDR3 is TGTGCCAGCTCACCCCCAAAGACCCGGGAGAAAGCTTTCTTT.

This clone was counted between two and nine times. The V and J genes are TRBV6-5 and TRBJ1-5; the D is unclear. Germline values: CDR1 MNHEY, CDR2 SVGAGI. Trimming shortened V by 0 bases and J by 6 bases, and 3 bases separated the two germline ends. The length of the CDR3 is 12 residues. CDR3 coding DNA: TGTGCCAGCAGTTACTCAGGTCAGCCCCAGCATTTT. The encoded protein is CASSYSGQPQHF.

The CDR3 protein is CASIVSSGRASAYNEQFF. Here the CDR3 DNA reads TGTGCCAGCATAGTTTCTAGCGGGAGGGCCTCCGCCTACAATGAGCAGTTCTTC. The rearrangement links TRBV7-3 to TRBJ2-1; 12 nucleotides line up with TRBD2. The CDR3 extends over 18 amino acids. Germline assignment: CDR1 SGHTA and CDR2 FQGTGA. Trimming removed 7 bases from V and 2 bases from J; junction bases left unmatched: 12.

The V gene is TRBV2, the J gene TRBJ2-4, with a possible D match to TRBD1 (6 bases). CDR3 size: 12 residues. The V and J ends lost 7 bases and 7 bases respectively, with 11 bases between them. The germline CDR1 and CDR2 sequences are SNHLY and FYNNEI. The CDR3 reads CASTQGINIQYF. The CDR3 DNA reads as TGTGCCAGCACTCAGGGGATCAACATTCAGTACTTC.

Note on this clone: Different DNA sequences within this sample yield the same CDR3. The chain joins TRBV10-3 to TRBJ2-5; D gene ambiguous. This CDR3 region has 13 residues. Trimming removed 4 bases at V and 3 bases at J, with 9 bases between. CDR1 ENHRY and CDR2 SYGVKD come from the germline V gene. CDR3 in amino acids: CAISGRQEETQYF. Written as DNA, the CDR3 is TGTGCCATCAGTGGAAGGCAGGAAGAGACCCAGTACTTC.

This clone appeared a single time. The J gene is TRBJ2-1, the V gene TRBV18; D uncertain. This CDR3 has 15 amino acids. V dropped 4 bases and J dropped 8 bases, with 18 bases sitting between them. Germline CDR1 and CDR2: KGHSH and LQKENI. In nucleotides, the CDR3 is TGTGCCAGCTCACTAGAACTTCTTCGGCAACATGAGCAGTTCTTC. It is translated as CASSLELLRQHEQFF.

The V gene is TRBV6-1, the J gene TRBJ1-1; D remains unclear. Germline CDR1 reads MNHNS; CDR2 reads SASEGT. The CDR3 extends over 14 amino acids. V was trimmed by 6 bases and J by 0 bases, leaving 11 bases between them. The CDR3 region has the DNA TGTGCCAGCAGCCGGACGGATATGAACACTGAAGCTTTCTTT. It codes for CASSRTDMNTEAFF.

This sequence joins TRBV5-1 and TRBJ2-3; D possibly corresponds to TRBD1 (5 bases). The length of the CDR3 is 16 residues. Germline assignment: CDR1 SGHRS and CDR2 YFSETQ. Deletions cut 2 bases from V and 5 bases from J, with 18 bases between. CDR3 nucleotide sequence: TGCGCCAGCAGCTTCTTGGGGCGTGGACCGGGAGATACGCAGTATTTT. It translates to CASSFLGRGPGDTQYF.

This sequence joins TRBV30 and TRBJ2-7, with TRBD2 matching over 7 bases. Germline V gives CDR1 GTSNPN, CDR2 SVGIG (reference sequence). The CDR3 sequence is 14 residues long. V was clipped by 0 bases and J by 2 bases; unmatched bases: 4. The CDR3 loop is CAWSVLAQTYEQYF. Written as DNA, the CDR3 is TGTGCCTGGAGTGTACTAGCGCAAACCTACGAGCAGTACTTC.

The chain recombines TRBV6-6 with TRBJ1-2; the match to TRBD1 covers 10 bases. CDR3 length: 16 amino acids. Germline CDR1 reads MNHNY; CDR2 reads SVGAGI (reference sequence). The V segment lost 2 bases and the J segment 5 bases; nucleotides outside the gene matches: 8. CDR3: CASSYPRRDRGYGYTF. CDR3 coding DNA: TGTGCCAGCAGTTACCCCCGCCGGGACAGGGGTTATGGCTACACCTTC.

The J gene is TRBJ1-2, the V gene TRBV4-1; 10 bases map to TRBD1. With 6 bases clipped from V and 1 base from J, the junction kept 11 bases outside the gene matches. CDR1 is MGHRA, CDR2 YSYEKL, per germline. This CDR3 spans 17 amino acids. The CDR3 reads CASRHSPGQGFNYGYTF. For the CDR3, the DNA is TGCGCCAGCAGACATTCACCGGGACAGGGGTTTAACTATGGCTACACCTTC.

The chain employs TRBV6-5 and TRBJ2-7; D not certain. This CDR3 is 14 amino acids long. Germline CDR1 is MNHEY and CDR2 is SVGAGI. V dropped 0 bases and J dropped 4 bases, with 10 bases sitting between them. CDR3 sequence (DNA): TGTGCCAGCAGTTACTCGGGCGGCCCGTACGAGCAGTACTTC. Protein sequence: CASSYSGGPYEQYF.